This T cell receptor (beta chain) is drawn from a study of blood T cell repertoires in COVID-19 (dated by TCRdb to 2020 to 2021). Background on the whole study: The collaborator samples originated in the United States, Italy and Spain and spanned the acute and convalescent phases of COVID-19. The prospective study material was composed of cDNA or gDNA derived from T cells, B-cell-depleted T cells, or PBMCs. A freely available public database, intended as a resource for researchers studying the immune response to SARS-CoV-2, is where the repertoires were released. Where available, HLA class I and class II types were obtained from metadata supplied by the sample provider rather than from assay-based typing. Deeply sampled blood TCRbeta repertoires from subjects exposed to, actively infected with, or recovered from COVID-19 were included in the dataset. The samples were drawn from two sources: the first 160 participants of the ongoing ImmuneRACE study, and 1,254 subjects contributed by 6 global collaborators. The sample metadata nearly always contained a de-identified subject ID, COVID-19 status, age in years and sex.

Points the paper makes about the study in general: The amount of clinical and demographic metadata varied by source and participant and was provided uncurated.

Whole blood was collected in K2EDTA tubes by collaborating institutions according to the institutions' own protocols. Collaborator samples were shipped for TCRbeta analysis as frozen whole blood, isolated PBMCs, or DNA extracted from either sample type. On this clone: What antigen it recognizes has not been identified. Its ends do not fully match the called genes, so a read error is possible.

The immunoSEQ Assay, a bias-controlled multiplex PCR, was used to amplify TCRbeta CDR3 regions from genomic DNA. The study's processing was this. The number of nucleated cells in each sample was estimated by amplification of reference gene primers within the assay. To quantify the absolute abundance of each unique TCRbeta CDR3 rearrangement, sequence reads were collapsed and filtered. For each sample, productive Simpson clonality was calculated as the square root of Simpson's diversity index across productive rearrangements. What TCRdb holds here is the immuneACCESS table cut down to in-frame rearrangements. Part of the clones is not present; checked against another copy, under half of the missing clones reflect an unresolved V gene, and the others are unexplained. V and J calls and clone size come straight from that table; D and trimming were deduced from the DNA. In this sample the table shows about 170,000 clones, 84% of which occur a single time. Less than 15% of the sample is held by the ten biggest clonotypes.

Reading the germline V gene gives CDR1 KGHSH and CDR2 LQKENI. Including cysteine and phenylalanine, the CDR3 has 15 amino acids. The entry retains the CDR3 DNA only, 45 bases that are in frame from base 1. The rearranged segments are TRBV18 and TRBJ1-2, with TRBD1 matching 9 junction bases. The receptor's source is a man in his late teens or twenties with active or convalescent COVID-19. Sequencing was carried out using peripheral blood. The nucleotide sequence is TGTGCCAGCTCATCACCGCGGGACAGGGTTGATGGCTACACCTTC. Its coded protein is CASSSPRDRVDGYTF.